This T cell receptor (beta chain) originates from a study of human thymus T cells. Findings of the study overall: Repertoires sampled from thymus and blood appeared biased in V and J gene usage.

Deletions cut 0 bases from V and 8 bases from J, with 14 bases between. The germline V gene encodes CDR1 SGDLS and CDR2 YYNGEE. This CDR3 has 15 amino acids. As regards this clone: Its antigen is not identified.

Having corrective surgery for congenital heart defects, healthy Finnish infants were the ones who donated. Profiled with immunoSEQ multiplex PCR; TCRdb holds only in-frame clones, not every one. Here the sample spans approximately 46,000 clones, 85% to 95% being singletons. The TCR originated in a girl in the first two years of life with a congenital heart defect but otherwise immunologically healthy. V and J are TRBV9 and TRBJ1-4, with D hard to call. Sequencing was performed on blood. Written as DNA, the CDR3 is TGTGCCAGCAGCGTAGGATGGCAGAGTTACGAAAAACTGTTTTTT. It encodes CASSVGWQSYEKLFF.